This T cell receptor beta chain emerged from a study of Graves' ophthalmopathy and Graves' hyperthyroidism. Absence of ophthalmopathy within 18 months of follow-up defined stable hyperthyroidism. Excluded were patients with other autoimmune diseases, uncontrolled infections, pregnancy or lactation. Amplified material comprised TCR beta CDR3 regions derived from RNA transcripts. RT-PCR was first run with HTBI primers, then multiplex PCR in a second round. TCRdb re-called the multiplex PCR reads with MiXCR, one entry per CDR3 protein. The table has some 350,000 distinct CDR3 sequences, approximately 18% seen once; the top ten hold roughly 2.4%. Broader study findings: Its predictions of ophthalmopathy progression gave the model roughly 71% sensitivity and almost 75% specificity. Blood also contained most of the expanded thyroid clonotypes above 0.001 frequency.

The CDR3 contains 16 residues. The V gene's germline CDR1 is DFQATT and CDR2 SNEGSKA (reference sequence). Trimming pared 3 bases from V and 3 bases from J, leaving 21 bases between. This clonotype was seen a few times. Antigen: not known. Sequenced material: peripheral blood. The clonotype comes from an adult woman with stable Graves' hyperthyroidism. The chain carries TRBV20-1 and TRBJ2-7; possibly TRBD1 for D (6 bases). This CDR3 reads CSASGPGQLVSYEQYF. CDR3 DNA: TGCAGTGCTAGCGGCCCCGGACAGTTAGTTAGCTACGAGCAGTACTTC.